These 23 T cell receptor beta chains originate from one sample sequenced in a study of molecular identifiers for immune sequencing clone quantification. In TCRdb, the PCR reads were re-called with MiXCR into one record per CDR3 protein. The table has over 600,000 distinct CDR3 sequences, 20% seen once. The sample consisted of naive CD8+ T cells from blood, with Jurkat cell RNA spiked in. Specified subset: FACS-sorted CD8+CD4-CCR7+CD45RA+ naive T cells. These receptors were collected from a human donor in good health. Some libraries in this study had Jurkat cell RNA spiked in.

This clonotype was seen repeatedly, ten times or more. V is TRBV3-1 and J is TRBJ1-2, with D tentatively TRBD1 (5 bases). Germline V lookup: CDR1 LGHDT, CDR2 YNNKEL (reference sequence). Trimming stripped 1 base from V and 4 bases from J, with 16 bases between. The CDR3 spans 16 residues. CDR3 amino acids: CASSQGVAGISYGYTF. The DNA for the CDR3 is TGTGCCAGCAGCCAAGGAGTCGCAGGGATTAGCTATGGCTACACCTTC.

A few counts support this clonotype. The V gene is TRBV19, the J gene TRBJ2-1, with 8 bases that match TRBD1. Germline V lookup: CDR1 LNHDA, CDR2 SQIVND (reference sequence). V shed 0 bases and J 4 bases; nucleotides not matched to a gene: 2. The CDR3 is 15 residues long. The CDR3 is CASSIDGTGYNEQFF. CDR3 in DNA: TGTGCCAGTAGTATAGACGGGACAGGATACAATGAGCAGTTCTTC.

This clonotype has ten or more counts. V and J are TRBV4-1 and TRBJ1-5; 9 nucleotides agree with TRBD1. Germline assignment: CDR1 MGHRA and CDR2 YSYEKL. This CDR3 is 15 amino acids long. With V trimmed by 4 bases and J by 7 bases, 8 bases remained unmatched. DNA for the CDR3: TGCGCCAGCAGCCCCACGGACAGGGGAGACCAGCCCCAGCATTTT. This translates into CASSPTDRGDQPQHF.

This clonotype came up many times. CDR3 amino acids: CSARSWTAHNSPLHF. Written as DNA, the CDR3 is TGCAGTGCTAGATCATGGACAGCGCATAATTCACCCCTCCACTTT. V is TRBV20-1 and J is TRBJ1-6; a possible D gene is TRBD1 (6 bases). CDR1 is DFQATT, CDR2 SNEGSKA, per germline (reference sequence). Trimming pared 2 bases from V and 5 bases from J, leaving 13 bases between. CDR3 length: 15 residues.

This clonotype was recorded a few times. The rearrangement links TRBV19 to TRBJ1-1; D is ambiguous. Trimming removed 3 bases at V and 6 bases at J, with 5 bases between. The CDR3 runs 11 residues. Germline CDR1 reads LNHDA; CDR2 reads SQIVND (reference sequence). CDR3 bases: TGTGCCAGTAGTATCTCCGCTGAAGCTTTCTTT. Encoded protein: CASSISAEAFF.

This clonotype appeared many times. The chain combines TRBV3-1 with TRBJ2-1; 11 bases map to TRBD2. The germline V gene encodes CDR1 LGHDT and CDR2 YNNKEL (reference sequence). This CDR3 is 15 amino acids long. Trimming took 4 bases from V and 3 from J; bases not matched to a gene: 2. The CDR3 sequence: CASSPTSGIYNEQFF. The CDR3 region has the DNA TGTGCCAGCAGCCCGACTAGCGGGATCTACAATGAGCAGTTCTTC.

This clonotype was found many times. The rearrangement uses TRBV6-5 and TRBJ2-7; 9 bases fit TRBD1. This CDR3 comprises 16 residues. CDR1 MNHEY and CDR2 SVGAGI come from the germline V gene. The ends lost 4 bases at V and 2 bases at J; junction bases unmatched: 9. The CDR3 DNA sequence: TGTGCCAGCAGTTTGGTCCCTGACAGGGGGACCTACGAGCAGTACTTC. This sequence encodes CASSLVPDRGTYEQYF.

On this clonotype: This may be a read error, as it is one base from a much larger clone. In this CDR3 the conserved last residue, phenylalanine or tryptophan, is missing, so a read error is likely. The chain joins TRBV12-5 to TRBJ1-3; D is possibly TRBD1 (5 bases). CDR1 and CDR2 (germline): LGHNT, FRNRAP. CDR3 length equals 15 residues. The ends were cut back, 7 bases at V and 3 bases at J, with 16 bases in the middle. DNA of the CDR3: TGTGCTAGTGCCCGAGGAGACAGCGGTGGAAACACCATATATTGT. Translation: CASARGDSGGNTIYC.

V is TRBV11-2 and J is TRBJ2-7; D might be TRBD1 or TRBD2, each matching 6 bases. The CDR3 is 16 amino acids. Per germline, CDR1 SGHAT and CDR2 FQNNGV. Trimming removed 1 base from V and 1 base from J, with 14 bases in between. CDR3: CASSLGRGEISYEQYF. The CDR3 DNA follows: TGTGCCAGCAGCTTAGGAAGGGGGGAGATTTCCTACGAGCAGTACTTC.

This clonotype was observed many times. The rearrangement links TRBV6-1 to TRBJ2-7, with a possible D match to TRBD1 (5 bases). CDR3 length: 13 amino acids. Per germline, CDR1 MNHNS and CDR2 SASEGT. Trimming stripped 4 bases from V and 3 bases from J, with 10 bases between. CDR3 bases: TGTGCCAGCAGTGGACGGACATACTACGAGCAGTACTTC. Amino acid sequence: CASSGRTYYEQYF.

At least ten counts were recorded for this clonotype. V gene TRBV4-3 combines with J gene TRBJ2-5; possibly TRBD1 or TRBD2 for D (7 bases each). Trimming took off 3 bases at V and 6 bases at J, with 14 bases between the two ends. The germline CDR1 and CDR2 sequences are LGHNA and YSLEER. The CDR3 covers 14 residues. CDR3 bases: TGCGCCAGCAGCCAGGCAGGGGGGGATCAGACCCAGTACTTC. This translates into CASSQAGGDQTQYF.

This clonotype was seen at least ten times. V and J are TRBV20-1 and TRBJ2-7, with D possibly being TRBD2 (5 bases). This CDR3 is built from 13 residues. Germline lookup yields CDR1 DFQATT and CDR2 SNEGSKA (reference sequence). V shed 5 bases and J shed 3 bases, with 14 bases lying between them. This chain's CDR3 is CSAPLRGHYEQYF. CDR3 in DNA: TGCAGTGCTCCGCTACGGGGTCACTACGAGCAGTACTTC.

The V gene is TRBV5-6, the J gene TRBJ1-2; D gene unclear. Germline-derived CDR1 and CDR2 are SGHDT and YYEEEE. V was clipped by 0 bases and J by 4 bases, with 10 bases between them. This CDR3 is built from 14 residues. CDR3 region: CASSLEAASYGYTF. Here the CDR3 DNA reads TGTGCCAGCAGCTTGGAAGCAGCCAGCTATGGCTACACCTTC.

This clonotype was seen repeatedly, ten times or more. V usage is TRBV4-1 and J usage is TRBJ1-1, with TRBD1 identical over 8 bases. The V gene end was trimmed by 1 base and the J gene end by 4 bases; junction bases not matched to a gene: 8. In germline, CDR1 is MGHRA, CDR2 YSYEKL. This CDR3 has 16 residues. CDR3: CASSQAWTGFATEAFF. The CDR3 region has the DNA TGCGCCAGCAGCCAAGCCTGGACAGGGTTCGCCACTGAAGCTTTCTTT.

This clonotype was recorded a few times. V is TRBV5-1 and J is TRBJ1-2; D gene uncertain. V was pared by 3 bases and J by 8 bases, with 11 bases between. This CDR3 spans 12 amino acids. Germline V gene lookup returns CDR1 SGHRS and CDR2 YFSETQ. The CDR3 DNA follows: TGCGCCAGCAGCTCCGGCAGGCAGGGCTACACCTTC. This sequence encodes CASSSGRQGYTF.

Regarding this clonotype: A much larger clone sits a single nucleotide away, making a read error possible. V gene TRBV7-9 combines with J gene TRBJ2-7; TRBD2 matches 7 bases. The length of the CDR3 is 14 residues. Germline values: CDR1 SEHNR, CDR2 FQNEAQ (reference sequence). CDR3 in DNA: TGTGCCGGCAGCTTACCCAGCGGGGTAAACGAGCAGTACTTC. Translating it yields CAGSLPSGVNEQYF.

This clonotype was seen many times. The rearrangement uses TRBV20-1 and TRBJ2-5; 10 bases line up with TRBD2. Germline CDR1 is DFQATT and CDR2 is SNEGSKA (reference sequence). This CDR3 comprises 11 residues. V lost 8 bases and J lost 5; bases outside the gene matches: 2. The CDR3 loop is CSLAGEETQYF. CDR3 nucleotides: TGCAGTCTAGCGGGAGAGGAGACCCAGTACTTC.

The sample holds a few counts of this clonotype. This chain connects TRBV9 to TRBJ2-5; possibly TRBD1 for D (7 bases). CDR1 and CDR2 (germline): SGDLS, YYNGEE. V was shortened by 1 base and J by 3 bases, with 10 bases between the two germline ends. This CDR3 has 14 amino acids. CDR3 residues: CASSVQGGKETQYF. The CDR3 DNA reads as TGTGCCAGCAGCGTACAGGGGGGCAAAGAGACCCAGTACTTC.

This clonotype was observed at least ten times. V gene TRBV5-1 combines with J gene TRBJ1-2; possibly TRBD1 for D (6 bases). With 4 bases removed from V and 0 bases from J, the gap between germline ends came to 13 bases. The germline CDR1 and CDR2 sequences are SGHRS and YFSETQ. The CDR3 loop spans 15 amino acids. In nucleotides, the CDR3 is TGCGCCAGCAGCGGACGGACAGATCCTAACTATGGCTACACCTTC. Its translation: CASSGRTDPNYGYTF.

In this sample, this clonotype turned up many times. The gene calls are TRBV6-2 or TRBV6-3 and TRBJ1-5; D remains unclear. Trimming took off 5 bases at V and 7 bases at J, with 9 bases between the two ends. The germline V gene encodes CDR1 MNHEY and CDR2 SVGEGT. This CDR3 comprises 12 residues. The DNA of the CDR3 is TGTGCCAGCAGTCCTCAAGGGCAGCCCCAGCATTTT. Translated: CASSPQGQPQHF.

This clonotype was observed at least ten times. The chain employs TRBV7-6 and TRBJ2-5; possible D gene TRBD2, 5 bases. The germline V gene encodes CDR1 SGHVS and CDR2 FNYEAQ. This CDR3 has 13 amino acids. Trimming pared 4 bases from V and 5 bases from J, leaving 11 bases between. The CDR3 region is CASSSSRGETQYF. The CDR3 DNA follows: TGTGCCAGCAGCTCCTCCCGAGGGGAGACCCAGTACTTC.

This clonotype was recorded at least ten times. V usage is TRBV14 and J usage is TRBJ2-1, with a tentative D call TRBD1 (5 bases). This CDR3 is 16 amino acids long. Per germline, CDR1 SGHDN and CDR2 FVKESK. V lost 0 bases and J lost 3, with 12 bases in between. The CDR3 coding sequence is TGTGCCAGCAGCCAAGAAGGTCCAGGGTACTACAATGAGCAGTTCTTC. Amino acid sequence: CASSQEGPGYYNEQFF.

This clonotype appeared many times. The CDR3 reads CASSPVGIGAETQYF. The CDR3 bases are TGTGCCAGCAGTCCTGTGGGTATCGGAGCTGAGACCCAGTACTTC. The rearrangement links TRBV5-4 to TRBJ2-5; D not resolved. The germline V gene has CDR1 SGHNT and CDR2 YYREEE (reference sequence). The CDR3 has 15 amino acids. Trimming stripped 5 bases from V and 5 bases from J, with 19 bases between.